Each of the 29 T cell receptor beta chains below was sequenced from the same sample in a study of blood T cell repertoires in COVID-19. Clones were sequenced by immunoSEQ multiplex PCR, and TCRdb holds only the in-frame ones, with some missing. Of 55,000 to 85,000 clones in the sample, 80% to 90% are singletons; the top ten hold 4.5% to 5.5%. Source material: peripheral blood. These receptors originate from a human donor in a cohort sampled during active COVID-19.

The chain carries TRBV7-8 and TRBJ2-5, with TRBD1 matching 10 bases. The V and J ends lost 3 bases and 3 bases, in that order; junction bases with no gene match: 10. Germline V gene lookup returns CDR1 SGHVS and CDR2 FQNEAQ. The CDR3 is made up of 17 amino acids. The CDR3 DNA reads TGTGCCAGCAGCTTGGGGGGGACAGGGGTGAGGAAAGAGACCCAGTACTTC. It translates to CASSLGGTGVRKETQYF. Complete variable domain (other parts from reference TRBV7-8 and TRBJ2-5): GAGVSQSPRYKVAKRGQDVALRCDPISGHVSLFWYQQALGQGPEFLTYFQNEAQLDKSGLPSDRFFAERPEGSVSTLKIQRTQQEDSAVYLCASSLGGTGVRKETQYFGPGTRLLVL.

The genes are TRBV19 and TRBJ2-7, with D unresolved. The V end lost 2 bases, the J end lost 5 bases, and 13 bases lay between the germline ends. Germline V gene lookup returns CDR1 LNHDA and CDR2 SQIVND (reference sequence). The CDR3 totals 14 residues. DNA for the CDR3: TGTGCCAGTAGTATACAGGTATCCTCGGACGAGCAGTACTTC. This encodes CASSIQVSSDEQYF.

This rearrangement joins TRBV5-1 to TRBJ1-1, with D tentatively TRBD1 (6 bases). V lost 4 bases, J lost 7 bases, and 17 bases lay in between. The CDR3 sequence is 14 residues long. Germline values: CDR1 SGHRS, CDR2 YFSETQ. CDR3 loop: CASSDGRSQGEAFF. DNA for the CDR3: TGCGCCAGCAGCGATGGACGGTCACAGGGTGAAGCTTTCTTT.

V is TRBV5-1 and J is TRBJ2-7; D perhaps matches TRBD1 (6 bases). The CDR3 loop spans 14 amino acids. V was shortened by 2 bases and J by 0 bases, with 9 bases between the two germline ends. CDR1 and CDR2 from the germline V gene are SGHRS and YFSETQ. CDR3: CASSFGTSSYEQYF. CDR3 nucleotides: TGCGCCAGCAGCTTCGGGACAAGCTCCTACGAGCAGTACTTC.

In DNA form, the CDR3 reads TGTGCCAGCAGTGAAGTACCGGGACAGAACACCGGGGAGCTGTTTTTT. Translating gives CASSEVPGQNTGELFF. The gene calls are TRBV6-1 and TRBJ2-2; possible D gene TRBD1, 6 bases. The germline CDR1 and CDR2 sequences are MNHNS and SASEGT. V gave up 1 base and J gave up 1 base, with 10 bases separating them. The CDR3 runs 16 residues.

The V and J genes are TRBV5-1 and TRBJ1-1; 9 bases fit TRBD1. J gave up 4 bases and V 4 bases, and 5 bases lay outside the gene matches. CDR3 length: 14 amino acids. Germline lookup yields CDR1 SGHRS and CDR2 YFSETQ. CDR3 sequence (DNA): TGCGCCAGCAGCGGGGACAGGGTGGGCACTGAAGCTTTCTTT. It yields the protein CASSGDRVGTEAFF.

The chain couples TRBV28 to TRBJ2-7; D might be TRBD2 (7 bases). The CDR3 totals 15 residues. Germline V gene data show CDR1 as MDHEN and CDR2 as SYDVKM. Trimming shortened V by 5 bases and J by 3 bases, and 17 bases separated the two germline ends. As DNA, the CDR3 is TGTGCCAGCAGTCGGACCGGGGGGCCTTACTACGAGCAGTACTTC. Translating it yields CASSRTGGPYYEQYF. Supplemented by reference TRBV28 and TRBJ2-7, the full variable domain reads DVKVTQSSRYLVKRTGEKVFLECVQDMDHENMFWYRQDPGLGLRLIYFSYDVKMKEKGDIPEGYSVSREKKERFSLILESASTNQTSMYLCASSRTGGPYYEQYFGPGTRLTVT.

This chain links TRBV18 with TRBJ1-2, with 9 bases matching TRBD1. The CDR3 runs 16 residues. The germline CDR1 and CDR2 sequences are KGHSH and LQKENI. V trimming: 3 bases; J trimming: 6 bases; junction bases outside the gene matches: 11. CDR3 sequence reads: CASSPPTPGQGNGYTF. The CDR3 DNA reads TGTGCCAGCTCACCCCCCACCCCGGGACAGGGTAATGGCTACACCTTC.

The chain joins TRBV18 to TRBJ2-2; the D gene is possibly TRBD2 (5 bases). Germline lookup yields CDR1 KGHSH and CDR2 LQKENI. Trimming cost V 3 bases and J 0 bases, with 11 bases left between them. CDR3 length equals 16 residues. The CDR3 bases are TGTGCCAGCTCACCGGACTCCAGTCCGAACACCGGGGAGCTGTTTTTT. Its translation: CASSPDSSPNTGELFF.

The rearrangement joins TRBV28 to TRBJ1-4, with D perhaps matching TRBD1 (5 bases). The CDR3 totals 14 residues. CDR1 is MDHEN and CDR2 is SYDVKM in the germline V gene. V shed 4 bases and J shed 5 bases, with 11 bases lying between them. CDR3 sequence (DNA): TGTGCCAGCAGTTCGGGACTGACAAATGAAAAACTGTTTTTT. Translation gives CASSSGLTNEKLFF. Supplemented by reference TRBV28 and TRBJ1-4, the full variable domain reads DVKVTQSSRYLVKRTGEKVFLECVQDMDHENMFWYRQDPGLGLRLIYFSYDVKMKEKGDIPEGYSVSREKKERFSLILESASTNQTSMYLCASSSGLTNEKLFFGSGTQLSVL.

This chain joins TRBV5-4 and TRBJ2-3; 9 nucleotides align to TRBD2. The V gene's germline CDR1 is SGHNT and CDR2 YYREEE (reference sequence). J was trimmed by 2 bases and V by 5 bases; bases with no gene match: 6. This CDR3 has 15 amino acids. The CDR3 protein is CASSQTSGLTDTQYF. The CDR3 DNA is TGTGCCAGCAGTCAGACTAGCGGCCTCACAGATACGCAGTATTTT.

This chain connects TRBV28 to TRBJ2-2, with D tentatively TRBD2 (5 bases). The CDR3 is 14 amino acids. CDR1 and CDR2 (germline): MDHEN, SYDVKM. V gave up 7 bases and J gave up 2 bases, with 11 bases separating them. CDR3 residues: CASKLRENTGELFF. The CDR3 DNA reads as TGTGCCAGCAAATTGAGGGAAAACACCGGGGAGCTGTTTTTT.

The chain is built from TRBV27 and TRBJ2-1; TRBD2 matches 10 bases. V dropped 0 bases and J dropped 9; count of bases not matched to a gene: 14. The germline V gene encodes CDR1 MNHEY and CDR2 SMNVEV (reference sequence). The CDR3 sequence is 18 residues long. CDR3 nucleotide sequence: TGTGCCAGCAGTTTATCCTCACTGAGCGGGAGGGCGGCCGGTGAGCAGTTCTTC. This sequence encodes CASSLSSLSGRAAGEQFF.

This clone was observed a few times. V and J are TRBV30 and TRBJ2-2; maybe TRBD2 (7 bases). Trimming took off 5 bases at V and 5 bases at J, with 15 bases between the two ends. This CDR3 is built from 14 residues. Germline V gene lookup returns CDR1 GTSNPN and CDR2 SVGIG (reference sequence). The CDR3 region has the DNA TGTGCCTGGTCCGCGGCGGGGGCTACCGGGGAGCTGTTTTTT. This encodes CAWSAAGATGELFF. The full variable domain, with the rest looked up from reference TRBV30 and TRBJ2-2, is SQTIHQWPATLVQPVGSPLSLECTVEGTSNPNLYWYRQAAGRGLQLLFYSVGIGQISSEVPQNLSASRPQDRQFILSSKKLLLSDSGFYLCAWSAAGATGELFFGEGSRLTVL.

This clone is a singleton in its sample. This chain links TRBV5-1 with TRBJ2-1; weak D call: TRBD1 (5 bases). Per germline, CDR1 SGHRS and CDR2 YFSETQ. V was cut by 4 bases and J by 0 bases, with 11 bases left in between. This CDR3 has 15 amino acids. CDR3 nucleotide sequence: TGCGCCAGCAGCGTTCAGGGATTCTCCTACAATGAGCAGTTCTTC. Translated: CASSVQGFSYNEQFF.

This clone has only one observation. This chain connects TRBV6-6 to TRBJ2-1; 7 bases are a match to TRBD1. Germline values: CDR1 MNHNY, CDR2 SVGAGI (reference sequence). The CDR3 covers 13 residues. V was pared by 8 bases and J by 7 bases, with 8 bases of the junction left unmatched. The CDR3 coding sequence is TGTGCCAGCTCCGAGGGGGCGAAGAATGAGCAGTTCTTC. Protein sequence: CASSEGAKNEQFF.

Worth noting for this clone: Other DNA variants within this sample encode the same CDR3. The CDR3 is CSVVGGGAGASEQYF. CDR3 sequence (DNA): TGCAGCGTCGTAGGAGGAGGGGCGGGGGCCTCCGAGCAGTACTTC. This sequence joins TRBV29-1 and TRBJ2-7; tentatively, D is TRBD2 (7 bases). The CDR3 sequence is 15 residues long. Trimming pared 6 bases from V and 6 bases from J, leaving 24 bases between. Germline-derived CDR1 and CDR2 are SQVTM and ANQGSEA.

The chain has TRBV10-2 and TRBJ2-1, with 11 bases fitting TRBD2. This CDR3 comprises 17 residues. The V segment lost 3 bases and the J segment 6 bases; nucleotides outside the gene matches: 10. Germline-derived CDR1 and CDR2 are WSHSY and SAAADI. CDR3: CASSDLGGTSGINEQFF. CDR3 coding DNA: TGCGCCAGCAGTGACTTGGGGGGGACTAGCGGAATCAATGAGCAGTTCTTC.

This chain connects TRBV7-8 to TRBJ1-1, with unresolved D. Trimming stripped 1 base from V and 1 base from J, with 10 bases between. Germline assignment: CDR1 SGHVS and CDR2 FQNEAQ. The CDR3 contains 15 residues. The CDR3 here is CASSLGPRGNTEAFF. CDR3 DNA: TGTGCCAGCAGCTTAGGCCCCCGAGGGAACACTGAAGCTTTCTTT.

In this sample, this clone turned up a few times. The chain links TRBV30 to TRBJ1-5; 8 bases map to TRBD1. Per germline, CDR1 GTSNPN and CDR2 SVGIG (reference sequence). V was clipped by 0 bases and J by 5 bases; unmatched bases: 6. This CDR3 is built from 15 residues. CDR3 protein: CAWSVGPGGYQPQHF. The CDR3 DNA sequence: TGTGCCTGGAGTGTTGGTCCAGGGGGCTATCAGCCCCAGCATTTT.

The rearrangement joins TRBV5-1 to TRBJ2-2; D remains ambiguous. The CDR3 loop spans 14 amino acids. The V end lost 0 bases, the J end lost 4 bases, and 7 bases lay between the germline ends. The germline V gene encodes CDR1 SGHRS and CDR2 YFSETQ. The CDR3 spells CASSLAPGTGELFF. Written as DNA, the CDR3 is TGCGCCAGCAGCTTGGCCCCAGGCACCGGGGAGCTGTTTTTT.

The V and J genes are TRBV7-2 and TRBJ1-3, with 7 bases lining up with TRBD1. The CDR3 is 16 residues long. J was trimmed by 0 bases and V by 5 bases; bases with no gene match: 7. Germline V gene sequence: CDR1 SGHTA, CDR2 FQGNSA. The CDR3 is CASSPRGESSGNTIYF. In DNA form, the CDR3 reads TGTGCCAGCAGCCCCAGGGGGGAGAGCTCTGGAAACACCATATATTTT.

This chain joins TRBV27 and TRBJ2-3, with 13 positions matching TRBD2. J lost 6 bases, V lost 5 bases, and 8 bases had no gene match. This CDR3 spans 16 amino acids. Germline V gene data show CDR1 as MNHEY and CDR2 as SMNVEV (reference sequence). The CDR3 bases are TGTGCCAGCAGTGTACGACTAGCGGGGGGCGAGGATACGCAGTATTTT. It is translated as CASSVRLAGGEDTQYF.

The chain employs TRBV6-1 and TRBJ2-7, with D possibly matching TRBD1 (5 bases). The CDR3 spans 14 residues. The V gene lost 0 bases and the J gene lost 4 bases, with 10 bases spanning the gap. Per germline, CDR1 MNHNS and CDR2 SASEGT. CDR3 nucleotides: TGTGCCAGCAGTGAAGCGCAGGGCGGATACGAGCAGTACTTC. Amino acids: CASSEAQGGYEQYF.

This clone has a single count. This sequence joins TRBV7-6 and TRBJ2-1, with 10 bases matching TRBD2. Germline V gives CDR1 SGHVS, CDR2 FNYEAQ. V shed 5 bases and J 8 bases; nucleotides not matched to a gene: 9. This CDR3 has 15 residues. The CDR3: CASSRTSGTGDEQFF. CDR3 sequence (DNA): TGTGCCAGCAGCAGGACTAGCGGTACGGGGGATGAGCAGTTCTTC.

The chain carries TRBV19 and TRBJ1-4; tentatively, D is TRBD1 (5 bases). Trimming removed 3 bases at V and 6 bases at J, with 17 bases between. The CDR3 has 16 amino acids. The germline CDR1 and CDR2 sequences are LNHDA and SQIVND (reference sequence). The CDR3 coding sequence is TGTGCCAGTAGTATGTTTCTTGTAGGGGATTATGAAAAACTGTTTTTT. Its protein product is CASSMFLVGDYEKLFF.

The chain carries TRBV20-1 and TRBJ2-5; D call uncertain. Germline V CDR1 and CDR2: DFQATT, SNEGSKA (reference sequence). Trimming took off 3 bases at V and 3 bases at J, with 5 bases between the two ends. This CDR3 has 11 amino acids. As DNA, the CDR3 is TGCAGTGCTAGCCAGGAAGAGACCCAGTACTTC. This codes for CSASQEETQYF.

A note on this clone: An end of the junction does not agree with germline; a read error may underlie this. This chain connects TRBV5-4 to TRBJ2-1, with 7 bases lining up with TRBD2. CDR1 is SGHNT and CDR2 is YYREEE in the germline V gene (reference sequence). The CDR3 totals 16 residues. The DNA of the CDR3 is TGTGCCAGCAGCCCGTTTGCGGGGGATTCCTCCAATGAGCAGTTCTTC. Translation gives CASSPFAGDSSNEQFF.

CDR3 sequence: CASSLDGSGGDTQYF. CDR3 DNA sequence: TGTGCCAGCAGCTTAGACGGAAGTGGCGGGGATACGCAGTATTTT. V gene TRBV7-9 combines with J gene TRBJ2-3; tentatively, D is TRBD2 (5 bases). V dropped 1 base and J dropped 6 bases, with 14 bases sitting between them. The CDR3 has 15 amino acids. The germline gives CDR1 SEHNR, CDR2 FQNEAQ (reference sequence).